This entry features one T cell receptor (beta chain) sequence. Its target is not known. This sample stems from a study of cytotoxic CD8 clonotypes in ibrutinib-treated CLL. Study findings and constraints: Private clonotypes, not public ones, expanded at ibrutinib response.

Germline V gene lookup returns CDR1 SGHRS and CDR2 YFSETQ. This CDR3 region has 15 residues. J was trimmed by 6 bases and V by 4 bases; bases with no gene match: 12. Here immunoSEQ multiplex PCR was the method, and the copy in TCRdb shows in-frame clones only, minus some. The sample holds 30,000 to 40,000 clones, around 63% seen once. This receptor was taken from a human donor with chronic lymphocytic leukemia. Source: PBMCs, taken before ibrutinib treatment. This sequence joins TRBV5-1 and TRBJ2-7; 8 nucleotides agree with TRBD2. The CDR3 here is CASSITSGVEGEQYF. The CDR3 DNA reads as TGCGCCAGCAGCATAACTAGCGGAGTAGAGGGCGAGCAGTACTTC. The whole variable domain, remainder taken from reference TRBV5-1 and TRBJ2-7, is KAGVTQTPRYLIKTRGQQVTLSCSPISGHRSVSWYQQTPGQGLQFLFEYFSETQRNKGNFPGRFSGRQFSNSRSEMNVSTLELGDSALYLCASSITSGVEGEQYFGPGTRLTVT.